This is a list of T cell receptor beta chains from one sample in a study of molecular identifiers for immune sequencing clone quantification. TCRdb re-analysed the PCR reads in MiXCR, keeping a single row per CDR3 protein. Of tens of thousands of distinct CDR3 sequences in the sample, approximately 17% were seen once. The sample taken for sequencing was naive CD8+ T cells from blood, with Jurkat cell RNA spiked in. These receptors came from a human donor in good health. Some libraries in this study had Jurkat cell RNA spiked in. CDR3s include the opening cysteine and the closing phenylalanine or tryptophan. The D gene is left open where the match is weak. Clone size is shown for a subset of rows, as once, few, many or a class of expanded clone.

V	D	size	J	DNA	CDR3
TRBV29-1	TRBD1	many	TRBJ1-1	TGCAGCGTCGCGTATGGGACAGGGGGCACTGAAGCTTTCTTT	CSVAYGTGGTEAFF
TRBV5-5	-	many	TRBJ2-7	TGTGCCAGCAGCTTTTGGGAATCCTACGAGCAGTACTTC	CASSFWESYEQYF
TRBV4-3	TRBD1	many	TRBJ2-5	TGCGCCAGCAGCCAAGACACAGGGGGCCAAGAGACCCAGTACTTC	CASSQDTGGQETQYF
TRBV5-6	-	many	TRBJ2-1	TGTGCCAGCAGCTTCGGGGACCGCTCCTACAATGAGCAGTTCTTC	CASSFGDRSYNEQFF
TRBV29-1	-	medium-sized	TRBJ2-5	TGCAGCGTTGAGGCTACACAAGAGACCCAGTACTTC	CSVEATQETQYF
TRBV5-5	-	many	TRBJ2-6	TGTGCCAGCAGCTTGGGGACAGTGTACTCTGGGGCCAACGTCCTGACTTTC	CASSLGTVYSGANVLTF
TRBV7-2	-	many	TRBJ2-7	TGTGCCAGCAGCTCCGGAGGAGCGGTCACGTACTTC	CASSSGGAVTYF
TRBV6-5	-	many	TRBJ1-1	TGTGCCAGCAGTTACGCGGCCGGCACTGAAGCTTTCTTT	CASSYAAGTEAFF
TRBV5-1	-	many	TRBJ2-7	TGCGCCAGCAGCTTGGAAGAGGCCAGCTCCTACGAGCAGTACTTC	CASSLEEASSYEQYF
TRBV6-5	-	many	TRBJ2-7	TGTGCCAGCAGTTACTCGGCGGTCTACGAGCAGTACTTC	CASSYSAVYEQYF
TRBV11-2	TRBD2	many	TRBJ2-1	TGTGCCAGCAGCTGGGGACTAGCGGGAAACAATGAGCAGTTCTTC	CASSWGLAGNNEQFF
TRBV6-2/TRBV6-3	-	many	TRBJ1-5	TGTGCCAGCAGTCCCTTGGGAGGGTCCAATCAGCCCCAGCATTTT	CASSPLGGSNQPQHF
TRBV12-5	-	many	TRBJ2-5	TGTGCTAGTGGTCACCTGCTCGAGACCCAGTACTTC	CASGHLLETQYF
TRBV6-2/TRBV6-3	TRBD2	many	TRBJ2-5	TGTGCCAGCAGTTCCCTAGCGGGGGGGCAAGAGACCCAGTACTTC	CASSSLAGGQETQYF
TRBV4-3	-	-	TRBJ1-3	TGCGCCAGCAGCCAAGAGGAGTGGGGGTACGGAAACACCATATATTTT	CASSQEEWGYGNTIYF
TRBV29-1	-	many	TRBJ1-1	TGCAGCGTTGGATGGCCGTTGACAGACAGGACCATGAACACTGAAGCTTTCTTT	CSVGWPLTDRTMNTEAFF
TRBV9	-	many	TRBJ2-2	TGTGCCAGCAGCGAGGAAGCAGGGATGAACGGGGAGCTGTTTTTT	CASSEEAGMNGELFF
TRBV5-4	-	many	TRBJ1-1	TGTGCCAGCAGCTTGGGTATCGGGGCGAACACTGAAGCTTTCTTT	CASSLGIGANTEAFF
TRBV30	TRBD2	medium-sized	TRBJ2-3	TGTGCCTGGAGTGTACTAGCGGGGGGACTAGATACGCAGTATTTT	CAWSVLAGGLDTQYF
TRBV7-2	-	many	TRBJ1-3	TGTGCCAGCAGCTGGTCTGGAAACACCATATATTTT	CASSWSGNTIYF
TRBV24-1	TRBD1	-	TRBJ2-2	TGTACCACCAGTGCCCCTGTCGGGACAGATACCGGGGAGCTGTTTTTT	CTTSAPVGTDTGELFF
TRBV30	-	many	TRBJ2-2	TGTGCCTGGATTGGTTGGGGGACCGGGGAGCTGTTTTTT	CAWIGWGTGELFF
TRBV6-5	-	many	TRBJ2-2	TGTGCCAGCAGTTACGGTTGGGGGACCGGGGAGCTGTTTTTT	CASSYGWGTGELFF
TRBV4-3	-	many	TRBJ2-2	TGCGCTAGCAGCCAGGAAAACCCTTTGAACACCGGGGAGCTGTTTTTT	CASSQENPLNTGELFF
TRBV27	-	few	TRBJ2-3	TGTGCCAGCAGTTTAGTTGGAGATACGCAGTATTTT	CASSLVGDTQYF
TRBV12-3/TRBV12-4	-	-	TRBJ2-1	TGTGCCAGCAGGACGCCCGGCGTCGATGAGCAGTTCTTC	CASRTPGVDEQFF
TRBV7-9	-	many	TRBJ2-3	TGTGCCAGCAGCTTAGTTAGGGTCGGAAGCACAGATACGCAGTATTTT	CASSLVRVGSTDTQYF
TRBV19	-	many	TRBJ1-2	TGTGCCAGTAGGAACATAGCTAACTATGGCTACACCTTC	CASRNIANYGYTF
TRBV6-2/TRBV6-3	-	many	TRBJ2-7	TGTGCCAGCAGCCTAAGCGGTCTCTCCTACGAGCAGTACTTC	CASSLSGLSYEQYF
TRBV7-9	TRBD1	many	TRBJ2-7	TGTGCCAGCAGTCACCCGGGACAGGGATCATGGGAGCAGTACTTC	CASSHPGQGSWEQYF
TRBV19	-	medium-sized	TRBJ2-1	TGTGCCAGTAGTATAAGCTCCCGGGGGCGGGGTGAGCAGTTCTTC	CASSISSRGRGEQFF
TRBV6-5	-	-	TRBJ1-1	TGTGCCAGCAGTTACTGGGGGGGGATGAACACTGAAGCTTTCTTT	CASSYWGGMNTEAFF
TRBV6-2/TRBV6-3	TRBD1	many	TRBJ2-7	TGTGCCAGCAGTAAGGGGGCGCGGACCTACGAGCAGTACTTC	CASSKGARTYEQYF
TRBV28	-	many	TRBJ2-5	TGTGCCAGCAGTAAAGACAGGCTGGTAGAGACCCAGTACTTC	CASSKDRLVETQYF
TRBV3-1	-	-	TRBJ1-1	TGTGCCAGCAGCCTAAGCAGGGTCCCCACTGAAGCTTTCTTT	CASSLSRVPTEAFF
TRBV20-1	TRBD2	many	TRBJ2-7	TGCAGTGCTAGAGGAGGACTAGCGGGGAGCTACGAGCAGTACTTC	CSARGGLAGSYEQYF
TRBV10-3	TRBD2	many	TRBJ2-3	TGTGCCATCAGTGATAAGCGGGATCATGTCACAGATACGCAGTATTTT	CAISDKRDHVTDTQYF
TRBV20-1	-	many	TRBJ2-5	TGCAGTGCTAGTGGGATTGTGGGCGAAGAGACCCAGTACTTC	CSASGIVGEETQYF
TRBV29-1	TRBD2	many	TRBJ2-5	TGCAGCGTCGTACTAGCGGGGGACCCCCAAGAGACCCAGTACTTC	CSVVLAGDPQETQYF
TRBV10-3	-	many	TRBJ2-1	TGTGCCATCGGCCGGGACACGAGCTCCTACAATGAGCAGTTCTTC	CAIGRDTSSYNEQFF
TRBV7-2	-	-	TRBJ2-7	TGTGTCAGCAGCTTCGGGACCGTTGGGTACGAGCAGTACTTC	CVSSFGTVGYEQYF
TRBV29-1	-	many	TRBJ2-2	TGCAGCGTTGAGGGTATAATAGGACACTCGAACACCGGGGAGCTGTTTTTT	CSVEGIIGHSNTGELFF
TRBV13	-	many	TRBJ2-2	TGTGCCAGCACTTACGACACCGGGGAGCTGTTTTTT	CASTYDTGELFF
TRBV6-2/TRBV6-3	-	medium-sized	TRBJ2-3	TGTGCCAGCAGTTACTCGGGGGTTGCAGATACGCAGTATTTT	CASSYSGVADTQYF
TRBV6-6	-	many	TRBJ2-3	TGTGCCAGCAGTCCTACAGATACGCAGTATTTT	CASSPTDTQYF